The next 3 T cell receptor beta chains were all read from a single sample in a study of regulatory T cells in long-lasting Graves disease. Time point specified: persistent/refractory GD, antithyroid drugs over 5 years with positive TRAb. RNA from PBMCs was the source of the TCR library. Researchers made TCR beta libraries by using iRepertoire HTBI primers and running Arm-PCR on CDR3 regions. One entry per CDR3 protein results from TCRdb running MiXCR on the multiplex PCR reads. There are some 420,000 distinct CDR3 sequences in the sample; approximately 23% occur only once, and 10% to 15% lies in the top ten. The starting material was peripheral blood mononuclear cells (PBMCs), obtained when the disease was refractory, from a patient treated with antithyroid drugs. Receptor source: a female donor with Graves disease.

This clonotype was recorded a few times. The rearrangement links TRBV6-2 or TRBV6-3 to TRBJ1-6, with D unresolved. V gave up 5 bases and J gave up 9 bases, with 20 bases separating them. The length of the CDR3 is 16 residues. Germline V CDR1 and CDR2: MNHEY, SVGEGT. DNA of the CDR3: TGTGCCAGCAGTGACCCTGTTCGGGTGGCCATTTCACCCCTCCACTTT. Protein sequence: CASSDPVRVAISPLHF.

This clonotype has more than one count but fewer than ten. This may stem from a read error, because a much larger clone lies one nucleotide away. The chain has TRBV28 and TRBJ2-7; 10 bases fit TRBD1. This CDR3 contains 13 residues. Trimming cost V 6 bases and J 5 bases; bases outside gene matches: 4. Looked up from germline, CDR1 is MDHEN and CDR2 is SYDVKM. CDR3: CASSTGTGDEQYF. DNA for the CDR3: TGTGCCAGCAGCACCGGGACAGGGGACGAGCAGTACTTC.

The genes are TRBV6-2 or TRBV6-3 and TRBJ2-3; 8 positions match TRBD2. Germline V gene lookup returns CDR1 MNHEY and CDR2 SVGEGT. The CDR3 is 15 amino acids. V gave up 6 bases and J gave up 4 bases; unmatched junction bases: 9. The CDR3 loop reads CASSLPGGNPDTQYF. Written as DNA, the CDR3 is TGTGCCAGCAGCCTTCCGGGAGGGAACCCAGATACGCAGTATTTT.